Below are 14 T cell receptor beta chains sequenced from a single sample in a study of T cell repertoires in cytomegalovirus infection. A single record per CDR3 protein comes from TCRdb applying MiXCR to the reads. This sample has over 450,000 distinct CDR3 sequences, with around 11% found just once. The sequenced sample consisted of PBMCs. The origin of the receptors is a human donor in good health (CMV status not recorded). Some clones in this sample may be carry-over from other donors' samples.

The chain uses TRBV20-1 and TRBJ2-4; the match to TRBD2 covers 12 bases. V was pared by 3 bases and J by 0 bases, with 0 bases of the junction left unmatched. CDR1 is DFQATT, CDR2 SNEGSKA, per germline (reference sequence). This CDR3 is built from 15 residues. The CDR3 DNA reads as TGCAGTGCTAGGGGACTAGCGGGAGCCAAAAACATTCAGTACTTC. Its protein product is CSARGLAGAKNIQYF.

Many counts were recorded for this clonotype. Compared with germline, one end of the junction differs, possibly owing to a read error. The DNA of the CDR3 is TGTGCCAGTAGTAGTAGCGGGAGGAATTTCGAGGAGTACTTC. Its protein is CASSSSGRNFEEYF. The chain has TRBV19 and TRBJ2-7; 10 bases are shared with TRBD2. This CDR3 region has 14 residues. Germline loops: CDR1 LNHDA, CDR2 SQIVND (reference sequence).

This clonotype was observed many times. The chain couples TRBV6-5 to TRBJ1-3; TRBD1 agrees at 8 bases. Trimming cost V 5 bases and J 6 bases; bases outside gene matches: 9. Germline loops: CDR1 MNHEY, CDR2 SVGAGI. The CDR3 runs 15 residues. CDR3: CASSPLGQGENTIYF. The DNA of the CDR3 is TGTGCCAGCAGTCCCCTCGGACAGGGCGAAAACACCATATATTTT.

This clonotype was detected ten times or more. This rearrangement joins TRBV20-1 to TRBJ2-1; 11 bases line up with TRBD2. The CDR3 is 14 residues long. J lost 7 bases, V lost 6 bases, and 8 bases had no gene match. The germline CDR1 and CDR2 sequences are DFQATT and SNEGSKA (reference sequence). The CDR3 sequence: CSAFTSGRGNEQFF. CDR3 nucleotide sequence: TGCAGTGCCTTTACTAGCGGGAGAGGTAATGAGCAGTTCTTC.

This clonotype was counted many times. The chain combines TRBV6-5 with TRBJ1-4; D perhaps matches TRBD1 (5 bases). V was cut by 2 bases and J by 10 bases, with 8 bases left in between. The germline V gene encodes CDR1 MNHEY and CDR2 SVGAGI. The CDR3 runs to 12 residues. CDR3 residues: CASSYGGGKLFF. Here the CDR3 DNA reads TGTGCCAGCAGTTACGGGGGGGGAAAACTGTTTTTT.

This clonotype was picked up one time. The chain employs TRBV5-4 and TRBJ2-6; 7 bases map to TRBD1. Germline V gives CDR1 SGHNT, CDR2 YYREEE (reference sequence). This CDR3 has 19 residues. V dropped 3 bases and J dropped 4; count of bases not matched to a gene: 16. The CDR3 spells CASSSATGALFLGANVLTF. The CDR3 region has the DNA TGTGCCAGCAGCTCCGCTACAGGGGCCCTTTTTCTCGGGGCCAACGTCCTGACTTTC.

The CDR3 coding sequence is TGTGCCATCAGGGGGGGAGCCTACGAGCAGTACTTC. It translates to CAIRGGAYEQYF. The gene calls are TRBV10-3 and TRBJ2-7; D is perhaps TRBD2 (6 bases). CDR3 size: 12 residues. V was pared by 6 bases and J by 2 bases, with 8 bases between. Germline V gene sequence: CDR1 ENHRY, CDR2 SYGVKD.

This clonotype was picked up many times. The rearrangement joins TRBV7-8 to TRBJ1-2; D unclear. Germline assignment: CDR1 SGHVS and CDR2 FQNEAQ. The CDR3 is 13 amino acids. Trimming took 7 bases from V and 6 from J, leaving 15 bases between them. The CDR3 DNA is TGTGCCAGCACTGTTACCGAGGGAGATGGCTACACCTTC. Its translation is CASTVTEGDGYTF.

The J gene is TRBJ2-2, the V gene TRBV3-1; D is perhaps TRBD1 (6 bases). The CDR3 extends over 16 amino acids. V was trimmed by 1 base and J by 2 bases, leaving 11 bases between them. CDR1 is LGHDT, CDR2 YNNKEL, per germline (reference sequence). CDR3 nucleotide sequence: TGTGCCAGCAGCCAAGCAGGGGCCCGAAACACCGGGGAGCTGTTTTTT. This codes for CASSQAGARNTGELFF.

This clonotype was counted a few times. The chain employs TRBV4-1 and TRBJ2-1; TRBD2 agrees at 10 bases. The CDR3 contains 17 residues. Germline CDR1 and CDR2: MGHRA and YSYEKL. The V and J ends lost 1 base and 0 bases, in that order; junction bases with no gene match: 3. In nucleotides, the CDR3 is TGCGCCAGCAGCCAAGCGTGGACTAGCGGCTCCTACAATGAGCAGTTCTTC. It specifies CASSQAWTSGSYNEQFF.

This clonotype was detected ten times or more. V is TRBV7-2 and J is TRBJ1-2; maybe TRBD1 (5 bases). Trimming left V 1 base short and J 8 bases short, with 8 bases between. This CDR3 is 12 amino acids long. Germline V gene lookup returns CDR1 SGHTA and CDR2 FQGNSA. In DNA, the CDR3 is TGTGCCAGCAGCTTAGTGGGGGAAGGCTACACCTTC. Protein: CASSLVGEGYTF.

The chain employs TRBV29-1 and TRBJ1-2; 8 nucleotides match TRBD1. The CDR3 is made up of 12 amino acids. The V and J ends lost 3 bases and 8 bases, in that order; junction bases with no gene match: 5. Germline CDR1 reads SQVTM; CDR2 reads ANQGSEA. The CDR3 nucleotides are TGCAGCGTTGATGCGACAGGGGAAGGCTACACCTTC. Protein product: CSVDATGEGYTF.

Ten or more counts support this clonotype. The chain recombines TRBV7-2 with TRBJ2-4; maybe TRBD1 (5 bases). The CDR3 consists of 15 residues. The V gene's germline CDR1 is SGHTA and CDR2 FQGNSA. Trimming pared 4 bases from V and 7 bases from J, leaving 17 bases between. The DNA of the CDR3 is TGTGCCAGCAGCTCTACCCCCGGACAAAGGAACATTCAGTACTTC. It is translated as CASSSTPGQRNIQYF.

The rearrangement links TRBV2 to TRBJ2-7; D might be TRBD1 or TRBD2, each matching 5 bases. The V end was cut by 0 bases, the J end by 5 bases, with 14 bases between. The germline gives CDR1 SNHLY, CDR2 FYNNEI. The CDR3 sequence is 15 residues long. CDR3 loop: CASSEARAGNHEQYF. DNA of the CDR3: TGTGCCAGCAGTGAAGCGCGGGCAGGGAACCACGAGCAGTACTTC.